The 14 T cell receptor beta chains below were found in one sample sequenced in a study of human thymus T cells. The method was immunoSEQ multiplex PCR; TCRdb's version includes in-frame clones alone and lacks a portion of them. The sample yields more than 50,000 clones, 94% seen once. Sample: blood. The receptors were sampled from a boy under two years old with a congenital heart defect but otherwise immunologically healthy.

This chain's CDR3 is CASSLVGGGANEQFF. CDR3 nucleotides: TGTGCCAGCAGCTTAGTGGGCGGGGGGGCGAATGAGCAGTTCTTC. This rearrangement joins TRBV7-2 to TRBJ2-1; TRBD2 agrees at 9 bases. Germline assignment: CDR1 SGHTA and CDR2 FQGNSA. The CDR3 is made up of 15 amino acids. The J segment lost 7 bases and the V segment lost 1 base, leaving 5 bases of the junction unmatched.

The rearrangement joins TRBV5-6 to TRBJ1-5; a possible D gene is TRBD1 (6 bases). V shed 4 bases and J shed 0 bases, with 11 bases lying between them. The CDR3 totals 15 residues. Germline lookup yields CDR1 SGHDT and CDR2 YYEEEE. The CDR3 DNA follows: TGTGCCAGCAGCCGCGGGGGCTATAGCAATCAGCCCCAGCATTTT. This sequence encodes CASSRGGYSNQPQHF.

The chain employs TRBV28 and TRBJ1-5, with D unclear. CDR1 is MDHEN and CDR2 is SYDVKM in the germline V gene. Trimming stripped 4 bases from V and 7 bases from J, with 5 bases between. This CDR3 has 11 amino acids. CDR3 residues: CASSSGQPQHF. The CDR3 nucleotides read TGTGCCAGCAGTTCGGGACAGCCCCAGCATTTT.

The V and J genes are TRBV11-2 and TRBJ2-7; 7 bases fit TRBD2. The germline V gene has CDR1 SGHAT and CDR2 FQNNGV. This CDR3 comprises 14 residues. The V and J ends lost 5 bases and 2 bases, in that order; junction bases with no gene match: 6. The CDR3 region is CASSPLREPYEQYF. The CDR3 DNA is TGTGCCAGCAGCCCACTGCGGGAGCCCTACGAGCAGTACTTC.

On this clone itself: With only one base between it and a far larger clone, this is likely a read error. The CDR3 bases are TGTGCCAGCAGCCGAGACAGGGGTGAGCAGTTCTTC. It encodes CASSRDRGEQFF. J is TRBJ2-1 and V is TRBV28, with 8 positions matching TRBD1. The V gene's germline CDR1 is MDHEN and CDR2 SYDVKM. CDR3 length equals 12 residues. After removal of 6 bases from V and 9 bases from J, the junction contained 4 bases not matched to a gene.

This rearrangement joins TRBV9 to TRBJ2-1, with a weak D call TRBD1 (7 bases). V was clipped by 2 bases and J by 7 bases, with 13 bases between them. Germline V CDR1 and CDR2: SGDLS, YYNGEE. CDR3 length: 14 amino acids. The CDR3 DNA follows: TGTGCCAGCAGCGTCGACGCAGGGGGGAATGAGCAGTTCTTC. As protein: CASSVDAGGNEQFF.

The chain couples TRBV6-5 to TRBJ1-6; D is uncertain. CDR3 size: 15 residues. Germline CDR1 is MNHEY and CDR2 is SVGAGI. V gave up 2 bases and J gave up 5 bases, with 10 bases separating them. The DNA for the CDR3 is TGTGCCAGCAGTTACAATAATCAGGATAATTCACCCCTCCACTTT. This codes for CASSYNNQDNSPLHF.

This clone was observed a single time. The gene calls are TRBV27 and TRBJ1-4; D is unclear. The CDR3 spans 14 residues. Trimming cost V 5 bases and J 8 bases, with 15 bases left between them. The V gene's germline CDR1 is MNHEY and CDR2 SMNVEV (reference sequence). The CDR3, as DNA: TGTGCCAGCAGTACCCGACCCCTTGGGGAAAAACTGTTTTTT. Its protein product is CASSTRPLGEKLFF.

The chain employs TRBV18 and TRBJ2-1; 8 nucleotides line up with TRBD1. The germline CDR1 and CDR2 sequences are KGHSH and LQKENI. The CDR3 is 14 residues long. Trimming removed 0 bases from V and 15 bases from J; junction bases left unmatched: 10. The DNA for the CDR3 is TGTGCCAGCTCACCACCGACAGGGGACCGGAGGCCGTTCTTC. Protein product: CASSPPTGDRRPFF.

This clone appeared a single time. The chain employs TRBV7-9 and TRBJ2-7; 9 positions agree with TRBD1. This CDR3 region has 13 residues. With V trimmed by 5 bases and J by 7 bases, 6 bases remained unmatched. Germline values: CDR1 SEHNR, CDR2 FQNEAQ (reference sequence). The CDR3 DNA follows: TGTGCCAGCAGCGGGGACAGGGATAGGGAGCAGTACTTC. The encoded protein is CASSGDRDREQYF.

The V gene is TRBV2, the J gene TRBJ2-1; D uncertain. The CDR3 loop spans 13 amino acids. Germline assignment: CDR1 SNHLY and CDR2 FYNNEI. V was trimmed by 3 bases and J by 6 bases, leaving 9 bases between them. The CDR3 loop is CASSDKASNEQFF. The CDR3 region has the DNA TGTGCCAGCAGTGACAAGGCAAGCAATGAGCAGTTCTTC.

This chain uses TRBV6-5 with TRBJ2-5; 8 positions match TRBD1. This CDR3 contains 14 residues. CDR1 and CDR2 (germline): MNHEY, SVGAGI. With 5 bases clipped from V and 4 bases from J, the junction kept 6 bases outside the gene matches. The CDR3, as DNA: TGTGCCAGCAGTAATCAGGGGGCCCGAGAGACCCAGTACTTC. It is translated as CASSNQGARETQYF.

Only one count was recorded for this clone. The chain combines TRBV7-6 with TRBJ2-3; D is undetermined. Germline V gene lookup returns CDR1 SGHVS and CDR2 FNYEAQ. The CDR3 extends over 16 amino acids. Trimming cost V 0 bases and J 0 bases, with 10 bases left between them. The CDR3 here is CASSLAPGGSTDTQYF. The DNA of the CDR3 is TGTGCCAGCAGCTTAGCGCCTGGCGGAAGCACAGATACGCAGTATTTT.

V and J are TRBV9 and TRBJ2-5; D not resolved. The V end was cut by 3 bases, the J end by 5 bases, with 14 bases between. The germline CDR1 and CDR2 sequences are SGDLS and YYNGEE. The CDR3 length is 14 residues. CDR3 bases: TGTGCCAGCAGCGCCCTTGGGTATGGGGAGACCCAGTACTTC. Translating it yields CASSALGYGETQYF.